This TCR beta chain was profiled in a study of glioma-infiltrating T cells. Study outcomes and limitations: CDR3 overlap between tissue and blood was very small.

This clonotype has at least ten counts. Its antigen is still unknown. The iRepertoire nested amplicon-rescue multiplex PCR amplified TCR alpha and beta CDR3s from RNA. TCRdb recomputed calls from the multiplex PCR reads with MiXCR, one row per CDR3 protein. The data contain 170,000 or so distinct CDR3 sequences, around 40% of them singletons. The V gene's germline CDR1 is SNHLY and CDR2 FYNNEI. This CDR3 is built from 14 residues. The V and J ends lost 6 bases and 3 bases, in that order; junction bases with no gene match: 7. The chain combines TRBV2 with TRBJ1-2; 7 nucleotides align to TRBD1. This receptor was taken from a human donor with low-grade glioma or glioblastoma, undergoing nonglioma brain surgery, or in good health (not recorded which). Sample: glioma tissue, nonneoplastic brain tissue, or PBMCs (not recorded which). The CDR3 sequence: CASSYRGDDYGYTF. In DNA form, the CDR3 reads TGTGCCAGCAGCTACAGGGGCGACGACTATGGCTACACCTTC.